Presented here are 15 T cell receptor beta chains from one specimen sequenced in a study of cytomegalovirus exposure and HLA in healthy donors. Use of 60 Vbeta and 13 Jbeta primers characterized the PCR. TCRdb's copy holds only in-frame clones and misses some; the assay was immunoSEQ multiplex PCR. This sample has 130,000 or so clones, with about 78% found just once. The sample was PBMCs. These receptors were obtained from a female donor in good health and CMV-seronegative.

The V and J genes are TRBV29-1 and TRBJ2-7; 13 bases align to TRBD2. This CDR3 is 16 amino acids long. Germline CDR1 is SQVTM and CDR2 is ANQGSEA. The junction had 12 bases not matched to a gene; V was cut back by 6 bases and J by 4 bases. CDR3 sequence (DNA): TGCAGCGTCCGTGGACTAGCGGGAGTATCTGGTTACGAGCAGTACTTC. This encodes CSVRGLAGVSGYEQYF.

J is TRBJ2-2 and V is TRBV2; TRBD1 might be the D (7 bases). Per the germline V gene, CDR1 is SNHLY and CDR2 is FYNNEI. The CDR3 consists of 20 residues. V lost 5 bases and J 3 bases, leaving 28 bases between the germline ends. In nucleotides, the CDR3 is TGTGCCAGCAGTTATGACAGGGTGGTGGTTAGCGGCCTCGACACCGGGGAGCTGTTTTTT. Protein sequence: CASSYDRVVVSGLDTGELFF.

The rearrangement joins TRBV27 to TRBJ2-7, with D perhaps matching TRBD1 (7 bases). The germline gives CDR1 MNHEY, CDR2 SMNVEV (reference sequence). With 3 bases removed from V and 0 bases from J, the gap between germline ends came to 12 bases. The CDR3 is 15 residues long. This CDR3 reads CASSFQGGHSYEQYF. For the CDR3, the DNA is TGTGCCAGCAGTTTCCAGGGGGGCCACTCCTACGAGCAGTACTTC.

The J gene is TRBJ1-1, the V gene TRBV4-2; a weak D match, TRBD1 (5 bases). V lost 4 bases to trimming and J lost 2 bases, with 11 bases between them. The CDR3 covers 14 residues. CDR1 and CDR2 (germline): LGHNA, YNFKEQ. The DNA for the CDR3 is TGTGCCAGCAGCCTCCGGGACTTAAACACTGAAGCTTTCTTT. Translation gives CASSLRDLNTEAFF.

The rearrangement links TRBV30 to TRBJ2-3, with a possible D match to TRBD2 (6 bases). V dropped 5 bases and J dropped 5 bases, with 17 bases sitting between them. Per the germline V gene, CDR1 is GTSNPN and CDR2 is SVGIG (reference sequence). The CDR3 totals 14 residues. CDR3 coding DNA: TGTGCCTGGGCGTTGGACTACGAAAGAGATACGCAGTATTTT. This codes for CAWALDYERDTQYF.

V and J are TRBV28 and TRBJ2-7; possible D gene TRBD1, 5 bases. V was clipped by 6 bases and J by 7 bases, with 10 bases between them. Germline V gene lookup returns CDR1 MDHEN and CDR2 SYDVKM. This CDR3 spans 11 amino acids. The CDR3 DNA is TGTGCCAGCAGGTCCAACAGGGAGCAGTACTTC. Residues: CASRSNREQYF.

The CDR3 protein is CAWSVTLQETQYF. CDR3 DNA sequence: TGTGCCTGGAGTGTGACTTTGCAAGAGACCCAGTACTTC. V usage is TRBV30 and J usage is TRBJ2-5; the D is unclear. V dropped 0 bases and J dropped 2 bases, with 7 bases sitting between them. This CDR3 spans 13 amino acids. Germline CDR1 reads GTSNPN; CDR2 reads SVGIG (reference sequence).

This clone was seen a handful of times. The V call is TRBV7-2, the J call TRBJ2-4, with 7 positions matching TRBD2. In germline, CDR1 is SGHTA, CDR2 FQGNSA. V lost 2 bases to trimming and J lost 0 bases; unmatched junction nucleotides: 4. The CDR3 totals 16 residues. CDR3 nucleotides: TGTGCCAGCAGCTTAAGACTAGCTGGAGCCAAAAACATTCAGTACTTC. It translates to CASSLRLAGAKNIQYF.

In this sample, this clone turned up once. The chain uses TRBV5-1 and TRBJ2-1; D is perhaps TRBD2 (6 bases). This CDR3 has 15 residues. The germline CDR1 and CDR2 sequences are SGHRS and YFSETQ. The V end lost 0 bases, the J end lost 4 bases, and 11 bases lay between the germline ends. The CDR3 spells CASSLVAEQYNEQFF. The CDR3 DNA follows: TGCGCCAGCAGCTTGGTAGCGGAGCAATACAATGAGCAGTTCTTC.

This sequence joins TRBV5-1 and TRBJ1-1; tentatively, D is TRBD1 (6 bases). The CDR3 spans 17 residues. Per germline, CDR1 SGHRS and CDR2 YFSETQ. V was shortened by 0 bases and J by 0 bases, with 15 bases between the two germline ends. Written as DNA, the CDR3 is TGCGCCAGCAGCTTGGGGCAGGGGAGGGCCTTGAACACTGAAGCTTTCTTT. Protein sequence: CASSLGQGRALNTEAFF.

The chain has TRBV9 and TRBJ2-2, with D perhaps TRBD2 (6 bases). V was pared by 4 bases and J by 6 bases, with 10 bases between. The CDR3 loop spans 13 amino acids. The germline gives CDR1 SGDLS, CDR2 YYNGEE. CDR3 in amino acids: CASSRGTPGELFF. As DNA, the CDR3 is TGTGCCAGCAGCCGGGGGACCCCCGGGGAGCTGTTTTTT.

V is TRBV5-1 and J is TRBJ2-1; 9 bases fit TRBD2. The J segment lost 3 bases and the V segment lost 4 bases, leaving 11 bases of the junction unmatched. CDR3 size: 17 residues. Looked up from germline, CDR1 is SGHRS and CDR2 is YFSETQ. CDR3 region: CASSRVPATSGYNEQFF. The CDR3 bases are TGCGCCAGCAGCAGAGTTCCTGCGACTAGCGGCTACAATGAGCAGTTCTTC. The entire variable domain, with the rest obtained from reference TRBV5-1 and TRBJ2-1, is as follows: KAGVTQTPRYLIKTRGQQVTLSCSPISGHRSVSWYQQTPGQGLQFLFEYFSETQRNKGNFPGRFSGRQFSNSRSEMNVSTLELGDSALYLCASSRVPATSGYNEQFFGPGTRLTVL.

This clone appeared once. This chain joins TRBV2 and TRBJ1-5, with D hard to call. CDR3 size: 14 residues. The germline CDR1 and CDR2 sequences are SNHLY and FYNNEI. Trimming stripped 5 bases from V and 7 bases from J, with 15 bases between. CDR3 DNA sequence: TGTGCCAGCAGTAAATCGGCAGGAAGCCAGCCCCAGCATTTT. It encodes CASSKSAGSQPQHF.

V gene TRBV5-4 combines with J gene TRBJ2-7; 10 bases are a match to TRBD1. V trimming: 1 base; J trimming: 2 bases; junction bases outside the gene matches: 6. This CDR3 spans 16 amino acids. The germline V gene encodes CDR1 SGHNT and CDR2 YYREEE (reference sequence). The CDR3 spells CASSLKGTGDPYEQYF. CDR3 DNA sequence: TGTGCCAGCAGCTTGAAAGGGACAGGGGATCCCTACGAGCAGTACTTC.

The chain carries TRBV7-2 and TRBJ1-1; unclear D gene. CDR1 SGHTA and CDR2 FQGNSA come from the germline V gene. CDR3 length equals 13 residues. The V and J ends lost 1 base and 3 bases respectively, with 6 bases between them. The DNA for the CDR3 is TGTGCCAGCAGCTTAGAAGCGTACACTGAAGCTTTCTTT. Protein sequence: CASSLEAYTEAFF.